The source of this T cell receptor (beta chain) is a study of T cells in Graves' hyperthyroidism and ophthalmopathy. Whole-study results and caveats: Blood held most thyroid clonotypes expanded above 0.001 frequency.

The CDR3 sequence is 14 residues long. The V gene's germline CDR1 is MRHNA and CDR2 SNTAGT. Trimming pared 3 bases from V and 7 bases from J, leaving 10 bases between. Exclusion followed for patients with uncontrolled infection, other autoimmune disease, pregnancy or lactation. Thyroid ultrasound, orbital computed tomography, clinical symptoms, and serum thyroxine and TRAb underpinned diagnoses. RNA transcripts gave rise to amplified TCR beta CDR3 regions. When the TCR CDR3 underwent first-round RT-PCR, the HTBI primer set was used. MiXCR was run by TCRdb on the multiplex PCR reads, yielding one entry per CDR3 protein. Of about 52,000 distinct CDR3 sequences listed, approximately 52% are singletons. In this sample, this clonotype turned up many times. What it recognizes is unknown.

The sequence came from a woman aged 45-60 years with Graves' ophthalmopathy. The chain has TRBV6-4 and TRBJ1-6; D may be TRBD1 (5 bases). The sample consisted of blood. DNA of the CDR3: TGTGCCAGCAGTGAAGTGGGGGGAAATTCACCCCTCCACTTT. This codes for CASSEVGGNSPLHF.